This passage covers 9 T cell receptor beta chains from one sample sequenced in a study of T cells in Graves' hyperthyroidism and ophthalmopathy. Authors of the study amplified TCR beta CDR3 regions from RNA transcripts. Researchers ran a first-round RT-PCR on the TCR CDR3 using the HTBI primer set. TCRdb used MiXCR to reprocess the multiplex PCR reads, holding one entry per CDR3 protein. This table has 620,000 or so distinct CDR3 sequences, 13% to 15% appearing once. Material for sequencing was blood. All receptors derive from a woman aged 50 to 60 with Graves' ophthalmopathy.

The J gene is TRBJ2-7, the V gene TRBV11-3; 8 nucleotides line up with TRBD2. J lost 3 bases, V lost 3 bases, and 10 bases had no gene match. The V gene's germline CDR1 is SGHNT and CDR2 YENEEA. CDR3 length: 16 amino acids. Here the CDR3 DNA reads TGTGCCAGCAGCTTTATGGCGGGAGGTCAGGGCTACGAGCAGTACTTC. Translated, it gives CASSFMAGGQGYEQYF.

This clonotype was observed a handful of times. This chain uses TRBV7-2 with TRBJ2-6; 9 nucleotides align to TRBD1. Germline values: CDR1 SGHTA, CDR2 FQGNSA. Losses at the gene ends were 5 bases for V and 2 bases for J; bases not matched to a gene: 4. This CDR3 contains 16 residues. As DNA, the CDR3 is TGTGCCAGCAGCAGTACAGGGGGCCCTGGGGCCAACGTCCTGACTTTC. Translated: CASSSTGGPGANVLTF. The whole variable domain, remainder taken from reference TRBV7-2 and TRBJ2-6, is GAGVSQSPSNKVTEKGKDVELRCDPISGHTALYWYRQSLGQGLEFLIYFQGNSAPDKSGLPSDRFSAERTGGSVSTLTIQRTQQEDSAVYLCASSSTGGPGANVLTFGAGSRLTVL.

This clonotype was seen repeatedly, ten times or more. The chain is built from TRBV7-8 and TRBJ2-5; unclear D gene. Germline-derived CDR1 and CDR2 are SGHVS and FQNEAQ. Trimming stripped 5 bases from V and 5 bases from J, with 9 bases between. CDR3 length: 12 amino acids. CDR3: CASSNIVETQYF. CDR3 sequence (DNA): TGTGCCAGCAGCAATATAGTGGAGACCCAGTACTTC.

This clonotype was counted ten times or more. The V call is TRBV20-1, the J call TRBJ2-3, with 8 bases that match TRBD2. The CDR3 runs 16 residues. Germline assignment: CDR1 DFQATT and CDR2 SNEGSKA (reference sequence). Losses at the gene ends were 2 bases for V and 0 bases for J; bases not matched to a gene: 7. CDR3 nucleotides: TGCAGTGCTAGACCTACTAGCGGCAGTAGCACAGATACGCAGTATTTT. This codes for CSARPTSGSSTDTQYF.

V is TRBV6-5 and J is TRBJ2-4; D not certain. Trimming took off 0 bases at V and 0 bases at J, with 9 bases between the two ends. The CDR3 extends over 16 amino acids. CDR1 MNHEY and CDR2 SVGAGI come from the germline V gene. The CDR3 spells CASSYSLSLAKNIQYF. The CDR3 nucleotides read TGTGCCAGCAGTTACTCTTTGTCTCTAGCCAAAAACATTCAGTACTTC.

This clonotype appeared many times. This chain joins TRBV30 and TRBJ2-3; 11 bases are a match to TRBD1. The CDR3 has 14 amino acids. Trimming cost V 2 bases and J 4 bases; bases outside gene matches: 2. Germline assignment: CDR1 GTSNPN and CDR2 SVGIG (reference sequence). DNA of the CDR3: TGTGCCTGGAGTAAGGGACAGGGGGCAGATACGCAGTATTTT. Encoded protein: CAWSKGQGADTQYF.

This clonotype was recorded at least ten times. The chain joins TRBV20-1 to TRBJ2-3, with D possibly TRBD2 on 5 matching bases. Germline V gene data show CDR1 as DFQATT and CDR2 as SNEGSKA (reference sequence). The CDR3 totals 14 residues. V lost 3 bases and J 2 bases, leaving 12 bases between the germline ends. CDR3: CSARFLADTDTQYF. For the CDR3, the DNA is TGCAGTGCTAGGTTTCTAGCCGACACAGATACGCAGTATTTT.

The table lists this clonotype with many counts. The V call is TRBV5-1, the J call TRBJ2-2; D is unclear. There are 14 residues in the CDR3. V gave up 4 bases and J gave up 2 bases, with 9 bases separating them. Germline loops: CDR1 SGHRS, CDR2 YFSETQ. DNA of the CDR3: TGCGCCAGCAGCGGACGGGTTAACACCGGGGAGCTGTTTTTT. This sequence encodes CASSGRVNTGELFF.

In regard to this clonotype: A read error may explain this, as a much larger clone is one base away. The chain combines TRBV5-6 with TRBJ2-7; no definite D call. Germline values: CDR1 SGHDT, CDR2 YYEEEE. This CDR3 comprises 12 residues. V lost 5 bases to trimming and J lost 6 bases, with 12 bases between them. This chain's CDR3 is CASRISGAEQYF. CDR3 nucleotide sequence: TGTGCCAGCAGAATCTCAGGTGCCGAGCAGTACTTC.